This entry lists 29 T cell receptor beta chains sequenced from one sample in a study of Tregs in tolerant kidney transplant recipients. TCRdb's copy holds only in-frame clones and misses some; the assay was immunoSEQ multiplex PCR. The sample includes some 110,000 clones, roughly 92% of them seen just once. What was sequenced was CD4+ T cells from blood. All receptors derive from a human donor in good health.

The CDR3 region has the DNA TGTGCCAGCAGACTGGGTGCAGGGTGGAACTATGGCTACACCTTC. As protein: CASRLGAGWNYGYTF. The rearrangement uses TRBV2 and TRBJ1-2; perhaps TRBD1 as D (5 bases). Germline V CDR1 and CDR2: SNHLY, FYNNEI. CDR3 size: 15 residues. The V gene lost 6 bases and the J gene lost 2 bases, with 16 bases spanning the gap. The full variable domain, in which reference TRBV2 and TRBJ1-2 provide the parts outside the CDR3, is EPEVTQTPSHQVTQMGQEVILRCVPISNHLYFYWYRQILGQKVEFLVSFYNNEISEKSEIFDDQFSVERPDGSNFTLKIRSTKLEDSAMYFCASRLGAGWNYGYTFGSGTRLTVV.

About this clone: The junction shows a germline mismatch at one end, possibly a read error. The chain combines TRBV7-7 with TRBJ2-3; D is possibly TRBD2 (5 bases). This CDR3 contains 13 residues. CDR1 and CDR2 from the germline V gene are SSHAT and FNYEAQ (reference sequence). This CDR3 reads CASSSERTDTQYF. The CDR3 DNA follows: TGTGCTAGCAGCTCGGAGCGGACAGATACGCAGTATTTT.

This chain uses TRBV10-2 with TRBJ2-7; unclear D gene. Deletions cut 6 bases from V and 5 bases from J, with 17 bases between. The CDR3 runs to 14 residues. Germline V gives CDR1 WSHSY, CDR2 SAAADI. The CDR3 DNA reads TGCGCCAGCAGAGGCACTTTCCTTCAACACGAGCAGTACTTC. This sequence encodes CASRGTFLQHEQYF.

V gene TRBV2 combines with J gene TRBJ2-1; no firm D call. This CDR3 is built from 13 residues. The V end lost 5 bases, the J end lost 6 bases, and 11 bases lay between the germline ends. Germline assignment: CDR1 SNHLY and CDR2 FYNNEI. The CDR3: CASSPERRNEQFF. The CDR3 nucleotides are TGTGCCAGCAGTCCCGAGAGACGCAATGAGCAGTTCTTC.

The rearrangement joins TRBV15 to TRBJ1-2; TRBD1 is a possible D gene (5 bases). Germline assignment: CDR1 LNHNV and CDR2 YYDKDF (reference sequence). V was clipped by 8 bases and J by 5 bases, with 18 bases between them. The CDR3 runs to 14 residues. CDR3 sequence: CATGRDFADYGYTF. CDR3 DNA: TGTGCCACCGGCCGGGACTTCGCGGATTATGGCTACACCTTC.

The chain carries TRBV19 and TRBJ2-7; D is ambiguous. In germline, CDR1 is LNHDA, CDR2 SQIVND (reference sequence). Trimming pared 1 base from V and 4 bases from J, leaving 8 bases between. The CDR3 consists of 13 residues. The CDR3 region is CASSIVLGYEQYF. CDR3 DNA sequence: TGTGCCAGTAGTATAGTTTTGGGATACGAGCAGTACTTC. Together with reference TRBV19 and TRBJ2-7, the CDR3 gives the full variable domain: DGGITQSPKYLFRKEGQNVTLSCEQNLNHDAMYWYRQDPGQGLRLIYYSQIVNDFQKGDIAEGYSVSREKKESFPLTVTSAQKNPTAFYLCASSIVLGYEQYFGPGTRLTVT.

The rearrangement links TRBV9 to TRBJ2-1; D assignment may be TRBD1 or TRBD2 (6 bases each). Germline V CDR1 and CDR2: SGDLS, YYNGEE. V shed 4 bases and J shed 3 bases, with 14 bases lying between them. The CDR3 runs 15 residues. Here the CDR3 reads CASSSEGGHYNEQFF. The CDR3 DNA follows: TGTGCCAGCAGCTCGGAGGGGGGACACTACAATGAGCAGTTCTTC.

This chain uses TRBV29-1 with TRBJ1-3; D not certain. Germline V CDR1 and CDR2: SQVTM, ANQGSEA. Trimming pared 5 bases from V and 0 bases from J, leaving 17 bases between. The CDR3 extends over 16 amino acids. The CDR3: CSVQAPGVYSGNTIYF. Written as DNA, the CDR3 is TGCAGCGTTCAGGCCCCCGGGGTCTACTCTGGAAACACCATATATTTT.

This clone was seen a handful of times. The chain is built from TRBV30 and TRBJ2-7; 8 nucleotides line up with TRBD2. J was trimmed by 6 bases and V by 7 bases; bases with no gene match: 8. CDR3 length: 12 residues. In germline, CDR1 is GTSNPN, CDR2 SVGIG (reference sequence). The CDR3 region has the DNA TGTGCCTCGCCAGGACTAGCCGGCGAGCAGTACTTC. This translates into CASPGLAGEQYF.

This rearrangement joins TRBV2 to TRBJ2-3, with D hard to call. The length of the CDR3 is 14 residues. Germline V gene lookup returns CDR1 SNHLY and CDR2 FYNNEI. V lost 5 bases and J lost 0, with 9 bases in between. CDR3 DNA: TGTGCCAGCAGTCGTCGAAGGAGCACAGATACGCAGTATTTT. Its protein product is CASSRRRSTDTQYF. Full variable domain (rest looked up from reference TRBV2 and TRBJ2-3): EPEVTQTPSHQVTQMGQEVILRCVPISNHLYFYWYRQILGQKVEFLVSFYNNEISEKSEIFDDQFSVERPDGSNFTLKIRSTKLEDSAMYFCASSRRRSTDTQYFGPGTRLTVL.

The CDR3 DNA reads TGTGCCAGTAGGGTCAGGGGCACAGATACGCAGTATTTT. Protein: CASRVRGTDTQYF. V gene TRBV19 combines with J gene TRBJ2-3, with a possible D match to TRBD1 (5 bases). Germline CDR1 LNHDA, CDR2 SQIVND (reference sequence). The CDR3 consists of 13 residues. With 6 bases removed from V and 1 base from J, the gap between germline ends came to 8 bases.

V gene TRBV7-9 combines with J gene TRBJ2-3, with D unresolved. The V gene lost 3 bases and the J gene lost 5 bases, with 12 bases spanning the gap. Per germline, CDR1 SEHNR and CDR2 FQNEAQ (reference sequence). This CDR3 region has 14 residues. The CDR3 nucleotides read TGTGCCAGCAGCTTCTCAGTCCGTGGAGATACGCAGTATTTT. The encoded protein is CASSFSVRGDTQYF.

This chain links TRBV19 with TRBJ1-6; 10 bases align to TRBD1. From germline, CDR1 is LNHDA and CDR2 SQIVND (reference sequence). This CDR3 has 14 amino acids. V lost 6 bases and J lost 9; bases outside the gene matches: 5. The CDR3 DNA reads TGTGCCAGTAGCGGACAGGGGGTTGGTTCACCCCTCCACTTT. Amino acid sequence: CASSGQGVGSPLHF.

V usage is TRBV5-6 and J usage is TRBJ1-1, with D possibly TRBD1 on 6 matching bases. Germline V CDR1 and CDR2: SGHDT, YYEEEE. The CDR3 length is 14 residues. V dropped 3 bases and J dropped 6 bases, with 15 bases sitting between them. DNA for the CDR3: TGTGCCAGCAGCTGGGAACAGGGCGCCCCTGAAGCTTTCTTT. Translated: CASSWEQGAPEAFF.

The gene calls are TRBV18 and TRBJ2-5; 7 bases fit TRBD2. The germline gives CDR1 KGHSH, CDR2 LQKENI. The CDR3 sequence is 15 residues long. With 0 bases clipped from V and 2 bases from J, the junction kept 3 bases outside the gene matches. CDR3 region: CASSPPGLQQETQYF. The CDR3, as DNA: TGTGCCAGCTCACCACCGGGACTACAACAAGAGACCCAGTACTTC.

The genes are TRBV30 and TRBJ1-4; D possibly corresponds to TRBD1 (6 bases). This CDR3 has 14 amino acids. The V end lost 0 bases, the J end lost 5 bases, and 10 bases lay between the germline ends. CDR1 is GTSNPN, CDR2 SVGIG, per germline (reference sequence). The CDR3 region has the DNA TGTGCCTGGAGTGTGCCGGGGGGCAATGAAAAACTGTTTTTT. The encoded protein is CAWSVPGGNEKLFF.

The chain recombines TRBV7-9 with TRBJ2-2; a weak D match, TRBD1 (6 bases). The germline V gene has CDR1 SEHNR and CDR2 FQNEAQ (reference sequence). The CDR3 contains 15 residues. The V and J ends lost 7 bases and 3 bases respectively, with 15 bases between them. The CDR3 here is CASTTQGLHTGELFF. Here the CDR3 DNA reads TGTGCCAGCACCACGCAGGGGCTGCACACCGGGGAGCTGTTTTTT.

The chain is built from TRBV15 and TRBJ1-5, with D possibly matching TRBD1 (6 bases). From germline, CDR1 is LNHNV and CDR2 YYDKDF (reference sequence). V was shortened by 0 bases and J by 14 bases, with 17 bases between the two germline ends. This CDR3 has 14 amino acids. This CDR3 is CATSRDYQGTPEHF. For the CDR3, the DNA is TGTGCCACCAGCAGAGATTACCAGGGGACCCCTGAGCATTTT.

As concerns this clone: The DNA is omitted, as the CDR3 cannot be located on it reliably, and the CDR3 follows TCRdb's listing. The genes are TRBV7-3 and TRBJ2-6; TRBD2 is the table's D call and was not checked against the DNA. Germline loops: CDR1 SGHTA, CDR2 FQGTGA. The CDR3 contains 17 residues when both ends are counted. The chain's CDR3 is CASSPRPETFGANVLTF.

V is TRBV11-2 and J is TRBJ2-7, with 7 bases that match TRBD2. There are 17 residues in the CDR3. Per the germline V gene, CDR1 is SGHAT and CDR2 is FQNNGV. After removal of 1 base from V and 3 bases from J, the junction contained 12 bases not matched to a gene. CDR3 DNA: TGTGCCAGCAGCTTAGCCCGAACCGGGACTATAAACTACGAGCAGTACTTC. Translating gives CASSLARTGTINYEQYF.

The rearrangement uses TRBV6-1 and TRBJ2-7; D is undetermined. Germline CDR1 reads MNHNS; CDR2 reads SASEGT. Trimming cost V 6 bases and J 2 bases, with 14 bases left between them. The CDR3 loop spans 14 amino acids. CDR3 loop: CASSATNRAYEQYF. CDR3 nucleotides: TGTGCCAGCAGCGCCACCAACAGAGCCTACGAGCAGTACTTC.

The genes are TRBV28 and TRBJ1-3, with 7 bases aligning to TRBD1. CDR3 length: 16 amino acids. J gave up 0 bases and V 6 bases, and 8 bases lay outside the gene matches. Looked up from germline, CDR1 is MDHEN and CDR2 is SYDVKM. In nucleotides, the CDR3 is TGTGCCAGCAGACCTGACAGGGCGGCCTCTGGAAACACCATATATTTT. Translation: CASRPDRAASGNTIYF.

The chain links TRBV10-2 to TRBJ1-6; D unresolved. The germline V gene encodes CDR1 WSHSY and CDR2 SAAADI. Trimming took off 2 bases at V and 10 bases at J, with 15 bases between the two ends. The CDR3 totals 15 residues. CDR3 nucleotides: TGCGCCAGCAGTGAGGTCCGGGAAATCGGCTCACCCCTCCACTTT. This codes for CASSEVREIGSPLHF.

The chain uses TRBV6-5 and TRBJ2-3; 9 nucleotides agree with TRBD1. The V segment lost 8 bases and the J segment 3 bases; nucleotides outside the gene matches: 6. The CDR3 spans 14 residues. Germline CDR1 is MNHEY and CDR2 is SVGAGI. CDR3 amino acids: CASVGTGTTDTQYF. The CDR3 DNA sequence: TGTGCCAGCGTGGGGACAGGGACTACAGATACGCAGTATTTT.

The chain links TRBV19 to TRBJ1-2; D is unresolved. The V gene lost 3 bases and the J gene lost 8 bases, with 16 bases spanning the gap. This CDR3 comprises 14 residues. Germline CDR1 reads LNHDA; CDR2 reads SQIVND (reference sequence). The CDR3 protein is CASSIIAGSKGYTF. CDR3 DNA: TGTGCCAGTAGTATTATCGCAGGTAGTAAGGGCTACACCTTC.

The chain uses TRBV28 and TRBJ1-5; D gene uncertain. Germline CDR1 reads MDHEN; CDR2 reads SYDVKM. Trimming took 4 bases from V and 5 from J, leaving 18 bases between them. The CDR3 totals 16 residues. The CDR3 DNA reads TGTGCCAGCAGTTCCCTTCTTCCAGGCGGGTATCAGCCCCAGCATTTT. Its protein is CASSSLLPGGYQPQHF. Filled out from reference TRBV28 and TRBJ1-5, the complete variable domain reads DVKVTQSSRYLVKRTGEKVFLECVQDMDHENMFWYRQDPGLGLRLIYFSYDVKMKEKGDIPEGYSVSREKKERFSLILESASTNQTSMYLCASSSLLPGGYQPQHFGDGTRLSIL.

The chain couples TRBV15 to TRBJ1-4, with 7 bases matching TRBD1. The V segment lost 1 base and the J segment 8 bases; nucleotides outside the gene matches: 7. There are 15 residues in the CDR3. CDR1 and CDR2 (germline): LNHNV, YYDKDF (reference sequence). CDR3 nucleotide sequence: TGTGCCACCAGCAGAGGCGGCAGGGGGGAGGAAAAACTGTTTTTT. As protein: CATSRGGRGEEKLFF.

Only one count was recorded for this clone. CDR3 sequence (DNA): TGTGCCAGCAGCGTAGGGGGTAGCGGGAGTGTTACCTACGAGCAGTACTTC. This translates into CASSVGGSGSVTYEQYF. The chain recombines TRBV9 with TRBJ2-7; 9 nucleotides line up with TRBD2. Germline CDR1 and CDR2: SGDLS and YYNGEE. The CDR3 runs 17 residues. V was pared by 0 bases and J by 2 bases, with 9 bases of the junction left unmatched.

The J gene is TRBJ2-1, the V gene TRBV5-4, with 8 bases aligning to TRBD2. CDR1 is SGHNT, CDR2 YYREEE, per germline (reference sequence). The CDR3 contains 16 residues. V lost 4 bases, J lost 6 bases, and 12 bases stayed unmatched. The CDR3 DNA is TGTGCCAGCAGCCCCCGGGCTGACGGGGGGGCCAATGAGCAGTTCTTC. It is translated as CASSPRADGGANEQFF.